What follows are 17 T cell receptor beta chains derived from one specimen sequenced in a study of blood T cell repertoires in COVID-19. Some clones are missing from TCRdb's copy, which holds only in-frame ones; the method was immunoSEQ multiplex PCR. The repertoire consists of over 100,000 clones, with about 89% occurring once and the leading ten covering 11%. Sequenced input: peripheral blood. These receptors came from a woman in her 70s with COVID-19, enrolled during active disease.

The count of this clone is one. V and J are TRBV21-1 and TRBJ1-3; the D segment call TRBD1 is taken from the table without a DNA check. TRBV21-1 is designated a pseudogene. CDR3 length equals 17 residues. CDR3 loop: CASSKTGQGARGNTIYF. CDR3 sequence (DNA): TGTGCCAGCAGCAAAACAGGACAGGGGGCTAGAGGAAACACCATATATTTT.

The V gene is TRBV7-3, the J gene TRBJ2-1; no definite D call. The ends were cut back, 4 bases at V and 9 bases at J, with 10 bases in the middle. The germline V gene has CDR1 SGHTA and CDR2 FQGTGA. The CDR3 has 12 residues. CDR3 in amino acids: CASSSGPGEQFF. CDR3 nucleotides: TGTGCCAGCAGCTCGGGTCCGGGTGAGCAGTTCTTC.

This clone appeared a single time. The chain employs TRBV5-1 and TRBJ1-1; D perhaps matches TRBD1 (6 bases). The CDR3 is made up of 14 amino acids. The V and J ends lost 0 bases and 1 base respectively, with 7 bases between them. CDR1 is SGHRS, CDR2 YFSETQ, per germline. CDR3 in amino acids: CASSLGGGNTEAFF. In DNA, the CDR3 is TGCGCCAGCAGCTTGGGAGGGGGGAACACTGAAGCTTTCTTT.

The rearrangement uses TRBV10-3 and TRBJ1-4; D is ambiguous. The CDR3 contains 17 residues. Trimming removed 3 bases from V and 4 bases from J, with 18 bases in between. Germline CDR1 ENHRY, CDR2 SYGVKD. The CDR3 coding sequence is TGTGCCATCAGTGATGGGAGAACTGAACGGATTAATGAAAAACTGTTTTTT. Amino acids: CAISDGRTERINEKLFF.

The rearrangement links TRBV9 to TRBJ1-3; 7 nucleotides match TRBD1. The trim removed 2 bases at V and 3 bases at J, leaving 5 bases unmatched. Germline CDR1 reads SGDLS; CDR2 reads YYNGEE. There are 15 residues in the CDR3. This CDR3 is CASSVGQSYGNTIYF. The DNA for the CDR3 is TGTGCCAGCAGCGTGGGACAGTCGTATGGAAACACCATATATTTT.

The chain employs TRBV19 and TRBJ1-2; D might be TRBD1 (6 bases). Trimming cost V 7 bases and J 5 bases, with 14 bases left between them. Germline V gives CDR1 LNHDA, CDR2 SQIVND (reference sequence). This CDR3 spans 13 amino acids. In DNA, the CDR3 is TGTGCCAGTACCGATACAGGGATATATGGCTACACCTTC. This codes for CASTDTGIYGYTF.

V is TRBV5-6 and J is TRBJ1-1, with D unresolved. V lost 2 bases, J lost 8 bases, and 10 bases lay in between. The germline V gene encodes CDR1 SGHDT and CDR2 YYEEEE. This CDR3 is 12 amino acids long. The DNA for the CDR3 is TGTGCCAGCAGCTTTTCCGGGTTGGAAGCTTTCTTT. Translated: CASSFSGLEAFF.

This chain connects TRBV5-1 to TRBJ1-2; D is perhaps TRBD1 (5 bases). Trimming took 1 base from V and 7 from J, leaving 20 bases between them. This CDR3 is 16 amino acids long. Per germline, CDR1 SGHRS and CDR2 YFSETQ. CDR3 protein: CASSLSLSLQGGGYTF. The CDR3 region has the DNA TGCGCCAGCAGCTTGTCCCTATCCCTGCAGGGAGGTGGCTACACCTTC.

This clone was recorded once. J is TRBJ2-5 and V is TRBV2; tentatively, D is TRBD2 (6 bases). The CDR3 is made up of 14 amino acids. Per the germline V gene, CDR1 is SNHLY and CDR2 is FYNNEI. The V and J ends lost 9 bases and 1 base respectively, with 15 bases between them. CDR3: CARGGVGVQETQYF. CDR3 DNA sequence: TGTGCCAGGGGCGGGGTTGGGGTCCAAGAGACCCAGTACTTC. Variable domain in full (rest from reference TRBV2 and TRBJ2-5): EPEVTQTPSHQVTQMGQEVILRCVPISNHLYFYWYRQILGQKVEFLVSFYNNEISEKSEIFDDQFSVERPDGSNFTLKIRSTKLEDSAMYFCARGGVGVQETQYFGPGTRLLVL.

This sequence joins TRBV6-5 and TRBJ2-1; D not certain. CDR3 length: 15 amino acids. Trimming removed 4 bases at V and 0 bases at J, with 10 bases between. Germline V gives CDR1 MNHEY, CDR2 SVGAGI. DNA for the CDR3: TGTGCCAGCAGTTTGCGCGGTAGCTCCTACAATGAGCAGTTCTTC. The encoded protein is CASSLRGSSYNEQFF.

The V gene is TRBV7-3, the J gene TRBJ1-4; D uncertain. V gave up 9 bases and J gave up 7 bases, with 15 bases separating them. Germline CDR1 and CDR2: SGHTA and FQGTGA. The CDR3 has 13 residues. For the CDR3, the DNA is TGTGCCAGTCAGAGTGAGGCGGGTGAAAAACTGTTTTTT. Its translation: CASQSEAGEKLFF.

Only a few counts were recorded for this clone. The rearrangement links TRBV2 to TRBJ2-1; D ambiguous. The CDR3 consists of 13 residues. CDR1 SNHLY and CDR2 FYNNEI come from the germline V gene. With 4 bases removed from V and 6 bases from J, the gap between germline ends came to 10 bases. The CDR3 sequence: CASSVYQVNEQFF. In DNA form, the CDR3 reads TGTGCCAGCAGTGTATATCAGGTCAATGAGCAGTTCTTC.

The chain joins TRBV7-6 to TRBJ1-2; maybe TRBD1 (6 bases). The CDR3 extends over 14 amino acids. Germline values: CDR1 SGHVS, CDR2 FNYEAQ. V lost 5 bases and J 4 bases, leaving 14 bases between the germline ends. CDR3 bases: TGTGCCAGCAGCCCAAGGACAGAGACCTATGGCTACACCTTC. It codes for CASSPRTETYGYTF.

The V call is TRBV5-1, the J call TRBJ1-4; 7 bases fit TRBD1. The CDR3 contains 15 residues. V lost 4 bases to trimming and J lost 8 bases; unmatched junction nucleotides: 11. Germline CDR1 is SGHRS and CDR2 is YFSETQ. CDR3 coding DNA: TGCGCCAGCAGCCCGGGGACAGCAGGTAGCGAAAAACTGTTTTTT. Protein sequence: CASSPGTAGSEKLFF.

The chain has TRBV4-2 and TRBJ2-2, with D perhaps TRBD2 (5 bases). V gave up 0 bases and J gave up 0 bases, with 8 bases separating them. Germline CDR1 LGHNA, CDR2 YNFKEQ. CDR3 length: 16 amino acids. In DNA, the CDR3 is TGTGCCAGCAGCCAAGATCGGGGAACGAACACCGGGGAGCTGTTTTTT. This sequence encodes CASSQDRGTNTGELFF.

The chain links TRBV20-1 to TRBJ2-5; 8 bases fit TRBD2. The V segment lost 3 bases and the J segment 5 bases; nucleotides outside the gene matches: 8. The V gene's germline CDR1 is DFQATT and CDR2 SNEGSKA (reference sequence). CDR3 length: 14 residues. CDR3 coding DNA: TGCAGTGCTAGTACTGCGGGGGGAAGGGAGACCCAGTACTTC. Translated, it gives CSASTAGGRETQYF.

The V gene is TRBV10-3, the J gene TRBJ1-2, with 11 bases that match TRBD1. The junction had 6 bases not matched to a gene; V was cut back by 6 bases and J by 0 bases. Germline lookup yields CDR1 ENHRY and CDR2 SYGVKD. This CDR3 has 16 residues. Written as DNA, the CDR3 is TGTGCCATCAGAGGCGGGACAGGGGGTGCTAACTATGGCTACACCTTC. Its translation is CAIRGGTGGANYGYTF.